This T cell receptor beta chain was obtained from a study of T cell repertoires in cytomegalovirus infection. Overall study: Alongside well-studied HLA-B-restricted CMV epitopes, recently identified HLA-C-restricted CMV epitopes were also used.

Study-wide results and limits: Based on cumulative public TCR beta family frequency, carriers of CMV plus the relevant HLA were identified.

This clonotype was observed a handful of times. The antigen remains unidentified. Losses at the gene ends were 0 bases for V and 6 bases for J; bases not matched to a gene: 13. Germline V gene sequence: CDR1 SGHAT, CDR2 FQNNGV. This CDR3 region has 17 residues. A single record per CDR3 protein comes from TCRdb applying MiXCR to the reads. Of just over 450,000 distinct CDR3 sequences listed, roughly 46% are singletons. The TCR originated in a human donor in good health (CMV status not recorded). Some clones in this sample may be carry-over from other donors' samples. This sample comprised cultured PBMCs, obtained from culture after CMV antigen stimulation. This chain joins TRBV11-2 and TRBJ1-2; 7 positions agree with TRBD1. In DNA, the CDR3 is TGTGCCAGCAGCTTAGATATACGTCCGGGAGGGGGCGATGGCTACACCTTC. It yields the protein CASSLDIRPGGGDGYTF.